Presented here are 24 T cell receptor beta chains from one specimen sequenced in a study of CD8+ T cells in alopecia areata. RNA extraction and reverse transcription yielded cDNA as sequencing template. The method was immunoSEQ multiplex PCR; TCRdb's version includes in-frame clones alone and lacks a portion of them. The sample has over 120,000 clones; 51% are singletons. The sequences come from CD4+ T cells sorted from blood, collected at week 0. Receptor source: a human donor with alopecia areata.

This clone was seen a few times. The chain combines TRBV30 with TRBJ1-2; weak D call: TRBD1 (6 bases). This CDR3 comprises 15 residues. Between the trimmed V and J ends, which lost 2 bases and 6 bases, there was a span of 19 bases. The germline gives CDR1 GTSNPN, CDR2 SVGIG (reference sequence). The CDR3: CAWSSLQGWLDGYTF. The CDR3 DNA reads as TGTGCCTGGAGTTCTCTACAGGGATGGTTGGATGGCTACACCTTC.

The rearrangement links TRBV5-1 to TRBJ2-3; the D gene is possibly TRBD1 (5 bases). Germline loops: CDR1 SGHRS, CDR2 YFSETQ. The CDR3 totals 14 residues. The V end was cut by 4 bases, the J end by 6 bases, with 15 bases between. The CDR3 reads CASSARQIVDTQYF. The DNA of the CDR3 is TGCGCCAGCAGCGCAAGACAGATAGTTGATACGCAGTATTTT.

The rearrangement uses TRBV6-6 and TRBJ1-5; a possible D gene is TRBD1 (5 bases). Trimming removed 5 bases from V and 6 bases from J, with 14 bases in between. The length of the CDR3 is 14 residues. Germline loops: CDR1 MNHNY, CDR2 SVGAGI (reference sequence). The CDR3 is CASSPQGAGQPQHF. The CDR3 bases are TGTGCCAGCAGTCCTCAGGGAGCGGGTCAGCCCCAGCATTTT.

There are a few counts of this clone. This sequence joins TRBV29-1 and TRBJ2-5; no clear D. CDR1 is SQVTM and CDR2 is ANQGSEA in the germline V gene. The V and J ends lost 7 bases and 4 bases respectively, with 7 bases between them. The CDR3 is 10 residues long. As DNA, the CDR3 is TGCAGCGGGGCAATAGAGACCCAGTACTTC. Translating it yields CSGAIETQYF.

J is TRBJ2-2 and V is TRBV7-2; D is unclear. This CDR3 has 13 residues. Germline loops: CDR1 SGHTA, CDR2 FQGNSA. The V end lost 4 bases, the J end lost 6 bases, and 9 bases lay between the germline ends. The CDR3 nucleotides are TGTGCCAGCAGCTGGTCGAGGTCCGGGGAGCTGTTTTTT. It encodes CASSWSRSGELFF. Drawing the rest from reference TRBV7-2 and TRBJ2-2, the complete variable domain is GAGVSQSPSNKVTEKGKDVELRCDPISGHTALYWYRQSLGQGLEFLIYFQGNSAPDKSGLPSDRFSAERTGGSVSTLTIQRTQQEDSAVYLCASSWSRSGELFFGEGSRLTVL.

This clone has only a few counts. The gene calls are TRBV29-1 and TRBJ1-2, with D possibly being TRBD1 (6 bases). The CDR3 loop spans 12 amino acids. Germline CDR1 SQVTM, CDR2 ANQGSEA. Trimming took off 7 bases at V and 8 bases at J, with 17 bases between the two ends. This CDR3 is CSADRDKRGYTF. The DNA for the CDR3 is TGCAGCGCCGACCGGGACAAGAGGGGCTACACCTTC.

The V gene is TRBV11-2, the J gene TRBJ2-1; D unclear. This CDR3 contains 14 residues. Germline CDR1 SGHAT, CDR2 FQNNGV. Trimming took off 2 bases at V and 7 bases at J, with 12 bases between the two ends. Here the CDR3 reads CASSLLSWGNEQFF. The CDR3 DNA reads TGTGCCAGCAGCTTACTGTCATGGGGTAATGAGCAGTTCTTC. The full variable domain, rest sourced from reference TRBV11-2 and TRBJ2-1, is EAGVAQSPRYKIIEKRQSVAFWCNPISGHATLYWYQQILGQGPKLLIQFQNNGVVDDSQLPKDRFSAERLKGVDSTLKIQPAKLEDSAVYLCASSLLSWGNEQFFGPGTRLTVL.

V usage is TRBV30 and J usage is TRBJ2-2, with TRBD2 matching over 11 bases. CDR1 and CDR2 from the germline V gene are GTSNPN and SVGIG (reference sequence). Trimming removed 3 bases from V and 2 bases from J; junction bases left unmatched: 5. This CDR3 comprises 16 residues. In DNA form, the CDR3 reads TGTGCCTGGAGACCCGGGACTAGCGGAAACACCGGGGAGCTGTTTTTT. Amino acids: CAWRPGTSGNTGELFF.

This clone has only a few counts. The gene calls are TRBV27 and TRBJ2-1; 10 bases are a match to TRBD2. The ends lost 6 bases at V and 8 bases at J; junction bases unmatched: 13. The CDR3 consists of 16 residues. From germline, CDR1 is MNHEY and CDR2 SMNVEV (reference sequence). This CDR3 is CASSPLLASGSYEQFF. Here the CDR3 DNA reads TGTGCCAGCAGCCCGCTTTTGGCTAGCGGGAGCTATGAGCAGTTCTTC.

V is TRBV7-2 and J is TRBJ2-3; no reliable D call. Germline CDR1 SGHTA, CDR2 FQGNSA. The CDR3 covers 13 residues. V lost 5 bases to trimming and J lost 4 bases, with 10 bases between them. The CDR3 DNA reads as TGTGCCAGCAGCGTCAAGGGTTCAGATACGCAGTATTTT. It specifies CASSVKGSDTQYF.

This clone was detected many times. The chain combines TRBV29-1 with TRBJ2-2, with D possibly matching TRBD2 (6 bases). The length of the CDR3 is 12 residues. Trimming left V 7 bases short and J 6 bases short, with 12 bases between. Germline V lookup: CDR1 SQVTM, CDR2 ANQGSEA. CDR3 protein: CSAGTHSGELFF. The CDR3 DNA sequence: TGCAGCGCTGGGACTCACTCCGGGGAGCTGTTTTTT.

The CDR3: CASSLVGLAGGRGEQYF. For the CDR3, the DNA is TGTGCCAGCAGCTTAGTGGGTCTAGCGGGAGGGCGAGGGGAGCAGTACTTC. This chain joins TRBV7-2 and TRBJ2-7, with 12 bases lining up with TRBD2. The trim removed 1 base at V and 7 bases at J, leaving 11 bases unmatched. From germline, CDR1 is SGHTA and CDR2 FQGNSA. This CDR3 contains 17 residues. Variable domain in full (rest from reference TRBV7-2 and TRBJ2-7): GAGVSQSPSNKVTEKGKDVELRCDPISGHTALYWYRQSLGQGLEFLIYFQGNSAPDKSGLPSDRFSAERTGGSVSTLTIQRTQQEDSAVYLCASSLVGLAGGRGEQYFGPGTRLTVT.

The chain joins TRBV7-9 to TRBJ2-1, with 10 bases identical to TRBD2. V dropped 5 bases and J dropped 9; count of bases not matched to a gene: 10. The V gene's germline CDR1 is SEHNR and CDR2 FQNEAQ (reference sequence). The CDR3 is made up of 15 amino acids. Here the CDR3 DNA reads TGTGCCAGCAGCAGAGGGGTCCTAGCGGGAGTTGAGCAGTTCTTC. This encodes CASSRGVLAGVEQFF. Complete variable domain (other parts from reference TRBV7-9 and TRBJ2-1): DTGVSQNPRHKITKRGQNVTFRCDPISEHNRLYWYRQTLGQGPEFLTYFQNEAQLEKSRLLSDRFSAERPKGSFSTLEIQRTEQGDSAMYLCASSRGVLAGVEQFFGPGTRLTVL.

This clone appeared a few times. The chain joins TRBV29-1 to TRBJ2-6, with 10 bases matching TRBD1. Germline assignment: CDR1 SQVTM and CDR2 ANQGSEA. This CDR3 has 17 amino acids. With 3 bases clipped from V and 1 base from J, the junction kept 6 bases outside the gene matches. CDR3 DNA: TGCAGCGTTGATAGGGGACAGGGGTCGTCTGGGGCCAACGTCCTGACTTTC. Translating gives CSVDRGQGSSGANVLTF. Full variable domain (missing parts from reference TRBV29-1 and TRBJ2-6): SAVISQKPSRDICQRGTSLTIQCQVDSQVTMMFWYRQQPGQSLTLIATANQGSEATYESGFVIDKFPISRPNLTFSTLTVSNMSPEDSSIYLCSVDRGQGSSGANVLTFGAGSRLTVL.

The J gene is TRBJ2-1, the V gene TRBV30, with a possible D match to TRBD1 (6 bases). Germline CDR1 reads GTSNPN; CDR2 reads SVGIG (reference sequence). Trimming pared 1 base from V and 6 bases from J, leaving 19 bases between. The CDR3 is 16 amino acids. CDR3 region: CAWSDVGGQSFNEQFF. As DNA, the CDR3 is TGTGCCTGGAGTGACGTCGGAGGACAGAGCTTCAATGAGCAGTTCTTC.

This clone occurred a few times. This chain links TRBV6-1 with TRBJ1-2; possibly TRBD1 for D (6 bases). The CDR3 is 12 amino acids. The V and J ends lost 4 bases and 8 bases respectively, with 11 bases between them. Germline values: CDR1 MNHNS, CDR2 SASEGT. The CDR3 here is CASSVSGTGYTF. CDR3 sequence (DNA): TGTGCCAGCAGTGTTTCCGGGACAGGCTACACCTTC.

The CDR3 bases are TGTGCCAGCAGGAACAGGGAGTTAGCCAAAAACATTCAGTACTTC. Encoded protein: CASRNRELAKNIQYF. The chain couples TRBV6-6 to TRBJ2-4; the D gene is possibly TRBD1 (6 bases). This CDR3 is 15 amino acids long. The V gene's germline CDR1 is MNHNY and CDR2 SVGAGI (reference sequence). V dropped 6 bases and J dropped 0 bases, with 12 bases sitting between them.

A few counts support this clone. The rearrangement links TRBV5-1 to TRBJ1-4; 9 bases map to TRBD1. From germline, CDR1 is SGHRS and CDR2 YFSETQ. CDR3 length equals 14 residues. The ends lost 4 bases at V and 5 bases at J; junction bases unmatched: 3. The CDR3 loop reads CASSPTGGNEKLFF. DNA for the CDR3: TGCGCCAGCAGCCCGACAGGGGGGAATGAAAAACTGTTTTTT.

This chain uses TRBV29-1 with TRBJ1-2, with D unresolved. The CDR3 spans 14 residues. Trimming pared 7 bases from V and 1 base from J, leaving 16 bases between. The V gene's germline CDR1 is SQVTM and CDR2 ANQGSEA. CDR3 nucleotides: TGCAGCGCCATAGACCCCACCTTTAACTATGGCTACACCTTC. Protein sequence: CSAIDPTFNYGYTF.

The rearrangement links TRBV14 to TRBJ2-1; 8 bases align to TRBD2. Trimming at V came to 3 bases and at J to 2 bases, leaving 3 bases not matched to a gene. Germline V lookup: CDR1 SGHDN, CDR2 FVKESK. The CDR3 runs 15 residues. In DNA, the CDR3 is TGTGCCAGCAGCCATCCAGCGGGAGCCTACAATGAGCAGTTCTTC. Its translation: CASSHPAGAYNEQFF.

V usage is TRBV4-1 and J usage is TRBJ2-2; TRBD2 matches 8 bases. This CDR3 region has 16 residues. CDR1 and CDR2 from the germline V gene are MGHRA and YSYEKL. V was clipped by 2 bases and J by 3 bases; unmatched bases: 5. The CDR3 region is CASSQSETSDTGELFF. CDR3 nucleotide sequence: TGCGCCAGCAGCCAATCCGAGACTAGCGACACCGGGGAGCTGTTTTTT.

The genes are TRBV5-4 and TRBJ2-7; 9 nucleotides match TRBD2. V lost 4 bases and J lost 2; bases outside the gene matches: 13. This CDR3 has 17 residues. Germline-derived CDR1 and CDR2 are SGHNT and YYREEE (reference sequence). The CDR3 reads CASSQDFGTSRPYEQYF. CDR3 sequence (DNA): TGTGCCAGCAGCCAAGATTTCGGGACTAGCCGCCCCTACGAGCAGTACTTC.

This clone has just a few counts. The V and J genes are TRBV9 and TRBJ2-1; 10 nucleotides line up with TRBD2. The trim removed 1 base at V and 8 bases at J, leaving 12 bases unmatched. Germline V CDR1 and CDR2: SGDLS, YYNGEE. This CDR3 is 17 amino acids long. The CDR3 DNA reads as TGTGCCAGCAGCGTATTGGCTAGCGGGAGCCGGGCGGATGAGCAGTTCTTC. This translates into CASSVLASGSRADEQFF. The whole variable domain, filled in from reference TRBV9 and TRBJ2-1, reads DSGVTQTPKHLITATGQRVTLRCSPRSGDLSVYWYQQSLDQGLQFLIQYYNGEERAKGNILERFSAQQFPDLHSELNLSSLELGDSALYFCASSVLASGSRADEQFFGPGTRLTVL.

The chain joins TRBV11-3 to TRBJ2-7; weak D call: TRBD1 (5 bases). The germline gives CDR1 SGHNT, CDR2 YENEEA. CDR3 length: 12 residues. V was cut by 5 bases and J by 7 bases, with 12 bases left in between. In nucleotides, the CDR3 is TGTGCCAGCAGCCAGGGCTTCGCGGAGCAGTACTTC. It encodes CASSQGFAEQYF.